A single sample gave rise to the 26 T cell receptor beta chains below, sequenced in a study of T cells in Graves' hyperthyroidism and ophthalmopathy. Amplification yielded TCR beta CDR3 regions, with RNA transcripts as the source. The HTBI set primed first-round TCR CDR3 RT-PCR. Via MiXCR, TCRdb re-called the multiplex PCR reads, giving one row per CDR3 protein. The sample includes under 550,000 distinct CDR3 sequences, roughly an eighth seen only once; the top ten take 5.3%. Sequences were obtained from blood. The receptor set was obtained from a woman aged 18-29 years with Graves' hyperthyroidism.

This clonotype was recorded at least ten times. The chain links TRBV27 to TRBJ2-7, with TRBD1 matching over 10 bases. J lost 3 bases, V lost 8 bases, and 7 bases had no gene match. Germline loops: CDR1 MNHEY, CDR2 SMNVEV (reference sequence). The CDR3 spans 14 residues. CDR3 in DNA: TGTGCCAGCCGAGATAGGGACAGGGGCTACGAGCAGTACTTC. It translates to CASRDRDRGYEQYF.

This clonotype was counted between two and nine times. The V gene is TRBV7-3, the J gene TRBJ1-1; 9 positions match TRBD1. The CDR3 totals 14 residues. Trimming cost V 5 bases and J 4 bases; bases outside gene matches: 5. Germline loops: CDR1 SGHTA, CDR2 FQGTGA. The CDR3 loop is CASSQQGAGTEAFF. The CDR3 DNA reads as TGTGCCAGCAGCCAACAGGGGGCGGGCACTGAAGCTTTCTTT.

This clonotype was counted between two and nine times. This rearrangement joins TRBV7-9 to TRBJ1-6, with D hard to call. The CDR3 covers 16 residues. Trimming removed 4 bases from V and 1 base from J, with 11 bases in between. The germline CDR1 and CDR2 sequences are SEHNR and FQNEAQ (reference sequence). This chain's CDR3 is CASSSEWGSYNSPLHF. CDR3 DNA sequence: TGTGCCAGCAGCTCCGAGTGGGGTTCCTATAATTCACCCCTCCACTTT.

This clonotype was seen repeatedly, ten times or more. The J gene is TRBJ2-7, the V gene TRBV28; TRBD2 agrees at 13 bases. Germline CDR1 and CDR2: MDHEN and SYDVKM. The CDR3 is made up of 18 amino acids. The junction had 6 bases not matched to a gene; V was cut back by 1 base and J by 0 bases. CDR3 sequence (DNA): TGTGCCAGCAGTTTATTCGATCGGACTAGCGGGAGCTCCTACGAGCAGTACTTC. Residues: CASSLFDRTSGSSYEQYF.

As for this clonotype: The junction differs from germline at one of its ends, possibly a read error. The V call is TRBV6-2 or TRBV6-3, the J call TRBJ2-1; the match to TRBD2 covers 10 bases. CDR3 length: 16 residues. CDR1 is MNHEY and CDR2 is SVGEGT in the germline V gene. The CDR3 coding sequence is TGTGCCAGCAGGCCGACTAGCGGGTTGTCCTACAATAAGCAGTTCTTC. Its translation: CASRPTSGLSYNKQFF.

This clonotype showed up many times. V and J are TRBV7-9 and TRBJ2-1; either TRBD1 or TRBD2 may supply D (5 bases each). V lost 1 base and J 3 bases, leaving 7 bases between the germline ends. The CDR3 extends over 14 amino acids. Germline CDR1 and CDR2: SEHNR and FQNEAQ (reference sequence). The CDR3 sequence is CASSLGGFYNEQFF. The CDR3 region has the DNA TGTGCCAGCAGCTTAGGGGGGTTCTACAATGAGCAGTTCTTC.

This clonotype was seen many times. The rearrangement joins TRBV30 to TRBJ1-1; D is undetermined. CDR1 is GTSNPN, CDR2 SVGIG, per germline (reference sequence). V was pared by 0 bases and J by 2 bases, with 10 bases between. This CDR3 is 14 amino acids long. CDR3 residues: CAWSVLTGNTEAFF. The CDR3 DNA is TGTGCCTGGAGTGTACTGACGGGTAACACTGAAGCTTTCTTT.

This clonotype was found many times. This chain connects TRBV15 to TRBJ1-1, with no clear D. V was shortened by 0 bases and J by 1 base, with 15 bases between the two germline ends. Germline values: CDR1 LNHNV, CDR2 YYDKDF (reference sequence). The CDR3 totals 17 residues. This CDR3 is CATSRETAAAPNTEAFF. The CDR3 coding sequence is TGTGCCACCAGCAGAGAAACCGCCGCGGCACCGAACACTGAAGCTTTCTTT.

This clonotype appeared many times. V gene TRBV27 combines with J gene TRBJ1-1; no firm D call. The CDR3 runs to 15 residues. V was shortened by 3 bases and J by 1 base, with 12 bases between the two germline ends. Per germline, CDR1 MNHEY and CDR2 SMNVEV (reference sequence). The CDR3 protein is CASSLRRNSNTEAFF. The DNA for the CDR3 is TGTGCCAGCAGTTTGAGGAGGAACTCGAACACTGAAGCTTTCTTT.

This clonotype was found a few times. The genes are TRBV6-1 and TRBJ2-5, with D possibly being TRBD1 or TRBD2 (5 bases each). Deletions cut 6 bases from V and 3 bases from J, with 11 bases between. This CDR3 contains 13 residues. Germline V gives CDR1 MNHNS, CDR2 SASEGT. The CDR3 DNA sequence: TGTGCCAGCAGGATAGGGACGAAAGAGACCCAGTACTTC. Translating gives CASRIGTKETQYF.

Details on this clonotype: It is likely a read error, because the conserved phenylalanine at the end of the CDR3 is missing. Here the CDR3 reads CASSLSSSNQPQHS. As DNA, the CDR3 is TGTGCCAGCAGTTTGTCCAGCAGCAATCAGCCCCAGCATTCT. The chain combines TRBV28 with TRBJ1-5; D is undetermined. This CDR3 is 14 amino acids long. CDR1 and CDR2 from the germline V gene are MDHEN and SYDVKM. The V gene lost 3 bases and the J gene lost 1 base, with 7 bases spanning the gap.

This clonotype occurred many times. The CDR3 sequence is CASLEAGHPTNEQFF. CDR3 DNA: TGTGCCAGCCTCGAAGCGGGACATCCTACAAATGAGCAGTTCTTC. The chain employs TRBV6-1 and TRBJ2-1; tentative D call: TRBD2 (7 bases). Trimming took 8 bases from V and 7 from J, leaving 21 bases between them. This CDR3 spans 15 amino acids. Germline CDR1 is MNHNS and CDR2 is SASEGT.

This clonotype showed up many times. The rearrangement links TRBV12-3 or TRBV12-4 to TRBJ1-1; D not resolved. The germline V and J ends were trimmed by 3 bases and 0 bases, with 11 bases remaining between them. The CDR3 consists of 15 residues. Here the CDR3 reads CASSFGYALNTEAFF. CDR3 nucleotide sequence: TGTGCCAGCAGTTTCGGGTACGCACTGAACACTGAAGCTTTCTTT.

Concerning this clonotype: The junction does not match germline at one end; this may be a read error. The CDR3 is CASSPYRDGSYNKQFF. CDR3 sequence (DNA): TGTGCCAGCAGTCCGTACCGGGACGGCTCCTACAATAAGCAGTTCTTC. This chain uses TRBV27 with TRBJ2-1, with D perhaps given as TRBD1 or TRBD2 (5 bases each). CDR3 length: 16 residues. Germline values: CDR1 MNHEY, CDR2 SMNVEV (reference sequence).

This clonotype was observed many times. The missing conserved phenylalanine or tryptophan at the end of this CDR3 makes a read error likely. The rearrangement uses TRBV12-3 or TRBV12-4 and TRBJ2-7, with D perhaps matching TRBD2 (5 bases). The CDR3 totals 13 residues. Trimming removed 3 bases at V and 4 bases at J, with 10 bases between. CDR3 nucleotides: TGTGCCAGCAGTTTTTCGGGCGGGTACGAGCAGTACCTC. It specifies CASSFSGGYEQYL.

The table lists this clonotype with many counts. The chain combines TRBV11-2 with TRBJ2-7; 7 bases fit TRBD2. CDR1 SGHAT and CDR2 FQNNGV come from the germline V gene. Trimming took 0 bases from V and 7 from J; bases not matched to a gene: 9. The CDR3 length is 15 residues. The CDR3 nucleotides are TGTGCCAGCAGCTTAGAAAGCGGGATGTGGGGGGAGCAGTACTTC. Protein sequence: CASSLESGMWGEQYF.

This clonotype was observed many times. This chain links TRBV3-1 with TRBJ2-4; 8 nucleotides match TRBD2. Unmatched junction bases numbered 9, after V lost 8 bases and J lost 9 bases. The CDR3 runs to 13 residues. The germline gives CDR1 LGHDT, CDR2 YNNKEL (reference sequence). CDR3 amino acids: CASSGARGGIQYF. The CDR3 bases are TGTGCCAGCTCGGGGGCCCGGGGGGGCATTCAGTACTTC.

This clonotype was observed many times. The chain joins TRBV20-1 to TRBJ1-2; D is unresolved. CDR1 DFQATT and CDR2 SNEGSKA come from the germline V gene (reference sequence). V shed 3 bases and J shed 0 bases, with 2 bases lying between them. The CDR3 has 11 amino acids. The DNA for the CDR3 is TGCAGTGCTAGGGCTAACTATGGCTACACCTTC. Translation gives CSARANYGYTF.

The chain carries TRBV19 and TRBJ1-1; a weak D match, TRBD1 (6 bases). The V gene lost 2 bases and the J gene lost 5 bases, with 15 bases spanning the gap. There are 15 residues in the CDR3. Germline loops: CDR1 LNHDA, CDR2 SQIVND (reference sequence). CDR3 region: CASSILDRSLTEAFF. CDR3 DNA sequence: TGTGCCAGTAGTATACTTGACAGGTCTTTGACTGAAGCTTTCTTT. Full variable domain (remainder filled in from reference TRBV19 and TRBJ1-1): DGGITQSPKYLFRKEGQNVTLSCEQNLNHDAMYWYRQDPGQGLRLIYYSQIVNDFQKGDIAEGYSVSREKKESFPLTVTSAQKNPTAFYLCASSILDRSLTEAFFGQGTRLTVV.

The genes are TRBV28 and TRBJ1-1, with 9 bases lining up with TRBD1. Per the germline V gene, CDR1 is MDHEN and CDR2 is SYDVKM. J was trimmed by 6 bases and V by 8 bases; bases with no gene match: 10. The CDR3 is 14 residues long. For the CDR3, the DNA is TGTGCCAGCTCACCTTCGGGACAGGGACCTGAAGCTTTCTTT. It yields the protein CASSPSGQGPEAFF. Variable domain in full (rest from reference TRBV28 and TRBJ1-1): DVKVTQSSRYLVKRTGEKVFLECVQDMDHENMFWYRQDPGLGLRLIYFSYDVKMKEKGDIPEGYSVSREKKERFSLILESASTNQTSMYLCASSPSGQGPEAFFGQGTRLTVV.

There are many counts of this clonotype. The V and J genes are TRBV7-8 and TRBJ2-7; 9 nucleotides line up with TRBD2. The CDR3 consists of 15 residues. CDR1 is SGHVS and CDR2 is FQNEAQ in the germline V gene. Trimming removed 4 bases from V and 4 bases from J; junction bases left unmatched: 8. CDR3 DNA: TGTGCCAGCAGCTCTAATAGCGGGAGATCTTACGAGCAGTACTTC. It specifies CASSSNSGRSYEQYF. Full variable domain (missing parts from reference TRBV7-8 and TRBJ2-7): GAGVSQSPRYKVAKRGQDVALRCDPISGHVSLFWYQQALGQGPEFLTYFQNEAQLDKSGLPSDRFFAERPEGSVSTLKIQRTQQEDSAVYLCASSSNSGRSYEQYFGPGTRLTVT.

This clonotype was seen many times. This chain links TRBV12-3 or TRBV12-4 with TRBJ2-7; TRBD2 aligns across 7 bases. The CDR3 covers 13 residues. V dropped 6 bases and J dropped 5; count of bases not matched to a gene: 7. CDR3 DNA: TGTGCCAGCAGATTCGCGGGGGTCGACGAGCAGTACTTC. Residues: CASRFAGVDEQYF.

This chain's CDR3 is CASSYYGQSPPAFF. Here the CDR3 DNA reads TGTGCCAGCAGTTACTACGGTCAGAGCCCTCCAGCTTTCTTT. This chain connects TRBV6-2 or TRBV6-3 to TRBJ1-1; D gene unclear. V was trimmed by 1 base and J by 10 bases, leaving 16 bases between them. Germline CDR1 MNHEY, CDR2 SVGEGT. The CDR3 is 14 amino acids.

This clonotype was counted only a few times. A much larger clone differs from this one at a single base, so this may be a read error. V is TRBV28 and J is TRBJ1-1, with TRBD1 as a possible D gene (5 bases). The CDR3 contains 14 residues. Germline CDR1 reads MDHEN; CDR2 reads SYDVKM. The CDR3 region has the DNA TGTGCCAGCAGTTTTACAGGTATGAACACTGAAGCTTCCTTT. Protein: CASSFTGMNTEASF.

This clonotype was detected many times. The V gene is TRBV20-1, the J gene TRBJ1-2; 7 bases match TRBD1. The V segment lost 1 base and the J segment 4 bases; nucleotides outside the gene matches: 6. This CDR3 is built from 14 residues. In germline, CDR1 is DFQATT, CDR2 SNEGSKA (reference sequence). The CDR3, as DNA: TGCAGTGCTAGAGTACAGGGGCGGAGCTATGGCTACACCTTC. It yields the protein CSARVQGRSYGYTF.

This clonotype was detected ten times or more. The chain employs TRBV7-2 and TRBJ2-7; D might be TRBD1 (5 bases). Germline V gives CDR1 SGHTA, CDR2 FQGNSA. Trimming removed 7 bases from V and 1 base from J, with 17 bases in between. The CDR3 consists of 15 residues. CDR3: CASTPFGAVSYEQYF. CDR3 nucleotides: TGTGCCAGCACCCCCTTTGGGGCAGTTTCCTACGAGCAGTACTTC.